The next 8 T cell receptor beta chains were all read from a single sample in a study of OX40 agonist ivuxolimab in advanced cancers. Produced via immunoSEQ multiplex PCR; TCRdb's table is partial and in-frame only. The data hold about 70,000 clones, with 86% observed a single time. The sample consisted of CD4+ or CD8+ T cells sorted from blood, taken in a trial of the OX40 agonist ivuxolimab. These receptors were collected from an adult with an advanced solid tumor such as melanoma, head and neck, liver or kidney cancer.

V and J are TRBV7-2 and TRBJ1-3, with TRBD1 matching 9 bases. The CDR3 consists of 15 residues. Per the germline V gene, CDR1 is SGHTA and CDR2 is FQGNSA. With 6 bases clipped from V and 5 bases from J, the junction kept 8 bases outside the gene matches. CDR3 sequence (DNA): TGTGCCAGCAGGGTGGGGACAGGGAACAGAAACACCATATATTTT. Residues: CASRVGTGNRNTIYF.

This clone appeared a single time. The rearrangement links TRBV19 to TRBJ1-5; D may be TRBD1 (5 bases). This CDR3 region has 13 residues. The V end was cut by 0 bases, the J end by 8 bases, with 8 bases between. Germline CDR1 is LNHDA and CDR2 is SQIVND (reference sequence). CDR3 in DNA: TGTGCCAGTAGTATAGACAGGGAAGAGCCCCAGCATTTT. This gives the protein CASSIDREEPQHF.

V and J are TRBV18 and TRBJ2-3, with D perhaps matching TRBD2 (6 bases). The length of the CDR3 is 16 residues. Germline V gene data show CDR1 as KGHSH and CDR2 as LQKENI. Trimming left V 3 bases short and J 5 bases short, with 18 bases between. The CDR3 spells CASSPPSEGGGDTQYF. The DNA of the CDR3 is TGTGCCAGCTCACCCCCATCGGAGGGAGGCGGAGATACGCAGTATTTT.

About this clone: The sample has other DNA sequences that encode this CDR3 too. V and J are TRBV2 and TRBJ2-5; D is unclear. Deletions cut 6 bases from V and 0 bases from J, with 5 bases between. Germline V lookup: CDR1 SNHLY, CDR2 FYNNEI. The CDR3 consists of 12 residues. CDR3 sequence: CASRADQETQYF. CDR3 coding DNA: TGTGCCAGCAGGGCAGACCAAGAGACCCAGTACTTC. Variable domain in full (rest from reference TRBV2 and TRBJ2-5): EPEVTQTPSHQVTQMGQEVILRCVPISNHLYFYWYRQILGQKVEFLVSFYNNEISEKSEIFDDQFSVERPDGSNFTLKIRSTKLEDSAMYFCASRADQETQYFGPGTRLLVL.

V gene TRBV5-6 combines with J gene TRBJ2-6; D may match TRBD1 or TRBD2 (5 bases each). The CDR3 runs to 16 residues. V dropped 6 bases and J dropped 0 bases, with 13 bases sitting between them. The germline V gene has CDR1 SGHDT and CDR2 YYEEEE. In DNA, the CDR3 is TGTGCCAGCACCGAAAGGGGACGCTCTGGGGCCAACGTCCTGACTTTC. Translating gives CASTERGRSGANVLTF.

The chain couples TRBV11-3 to TRBJ1-2; no definite D call. The CDR3 covers 15 residues. Trimming pared 1 base from V and 0 bases from J, leaving 9 bases between. Germline values: CDR1 SGHNT, CDR2 YENEEA. The CDR3 sequence: CASSLVASSNYGYTF. As DNA, the CDR3 is TGTGCCAGCAGCTTAGTAGCCAGCTCTAACTATGGCTACACCTTC.

The chain recombines TRBV5-1 with TRBJ2-5; 9 bases match TRBD1. Germline V lookup: CDR1 SGHRS, CDR2 YFSETQ. There are 14 residues in the CDR3. J gave up 1 base and V 4 bases, and 2 bases lay outside the gene matches. This CDR3 reads CASSRTGVQETQYF. DNA of the CDR3: TGCGCCAGCAGCAGGACAGGGGTCCAAGAGACCCAGTACTTC.

The chain joins TRBV5-4 to TRBJ2-5, with 10 bases lining up with TRBD1. The CDR3 length is 16 residues. CDR1 SGHNT and CDR2 YYREEE come from the germline V gene (reference sequence). V dropped 3 bases and J dropped 5; count of bases not matched to a gene: 10. This CDR3 reads CASSSSGQGLRETQYF. The CDR3 DNA sequence: TGTGCCAGCAGCTCTTCGGGACAGGGGTTGAGGGAGACCCAGTACTTC. Complete variable domain (other parts from reference TRBV5-4 and TRBJ2-5): ETGVTQSPTHLIKTRGQQVTLRCSSQSGHNTVSWYQQALGQGPQFIFQYYREEENGRGNFPPRFSGLQFPNYSSELNVNALELDDSALYLCASSSSGQGLRETQYFGPGTRLLVL.